This entry is about one TCR beta chain. This sample is drawn from a study of blood T cell repertoires in COVID-19. Trimming cost V 2 bases and J 4 bases, with 13 bases left between them. The CDR3 sequence is 14 residues long. Germline values: CDR1 SGHRS, CDR2 YFSETQ. Assay: immunoSEQ multiplex PCR; the TCRdb copy retains only in-frame clones and omits some. Of tens of thousands of clones listed, around 82% were seen once; the top ten hold about 4%. The receptor's source is a woman aged 70-85 years with acute or convalescent COVID-19. The source material was peripheral blood. The chain has TRBV5-1 and TRBJ2-7; TRBD1 is a possible D gene (5 bases). CDR3 in DNA: TGCGCCAGCAGCTTAGCAGCAGGGCCATACGAGCAGTACTTC. Translated: CASSLAAGPYEQYF.